The rows below give T cell receptor beta chains drawn from one sample of a study of T cells in Graves' hyperthyroidism and ophthalmopathy. TCRdb passed the multiplex PCR reads through MiXCR, listing each CDR3 protein once. This table has around 500,000 distinct CDR3 sequences, around 15% appearing once. The sequenced sample consisted of blood. These receptors were collected from a woman in her thirties or forties with Graves' hyperthyroidism. The CDR3 runs from the conserved cysteine through the conserved F or W. The order of the fields is V gene, D gene, clone size, J gene, CDR3 protein, CDR3 DNA. The D gene is left open where the match is weak. Not all rows give a size; the values are once, few, many and, for expanded clones, a class.

>TRBV5-6|TRBD1|NA|TRBJ2-7
CASSSPGQGTSYEQYF
TGTGCCAGCAGCTCTCCGGGACAGGGTACCTCCTACGAGCAGTACTTC
>TRBV7-2|NA|few|TRBJ2-2
CASSLVAGAIGELFF
TGTGCCAGCAGCTTAGTGGCGGGGGCTATCGGGGAGCTGTTTTTT
>TRBV3-1|TRBD2|many|TRBJ2-2
CASSPGLAGGGELFF
TGTGCCAGCAGCCCGGGACTAGCGGGAGGCGGGGAGCTGTTTTTT
>TRBV20-1|TRBD2|many|TRBJ2-3
CSADRTSGQTDTQYF
TGCAGTGCTGACAGGACTAGCGGGCAAACAGATACGCAGTATTTT
>TRBV12-5|NA|many|TRBJ2-3
CASGLFREDTQYF
TGTGCTAGTGGTTTGTTTAGGGAGGATACGCAGTATTTT
>TRBV3-1|NA|many|TRBJ2-7
CASSQVDGAGYEQYF
TGTGCCAGCAGCCAAGTTGACGGAGCCGGCTACGAGCAGTACTTC
>TRBV20-1|TRBD2|many|TRBJ2-7
CSTNPPGLTYEQYF
TGCAGTACCAACCCACCGGGACTAACCTACGAGCAGTACTTC
>TRBV4-3|NA|few|TRBJ2-1
CASSWMATSSYNEQFF
TGCGCCAGCAGCTGGATGGCGACCAGCTCCTACAATGAGCAGTTCTTC
>TRBV30|TRBD2|many|TRBJ2-1
CAWSSSGSKREQFF
TGTGCCTGGAGTTCTAGCGGGAGTAAAAGGGAGCAGTTCTTC
>TRBV18|NA|many|TRBJ2-7
CASSPRDTSSYEQYF
TGTGCCAGCTCACCACGGGACACGAGCTCCTACGAGCAGTACTTC
>TRBV5-1|NA|many|TRBJ2-2
CASSPTGLGTGELFF
TGCGCCAGCAGCCCTACAGGGCTAGGGACCGGGGAGCTGTTTTTT
>TRBV27|NA|NA|TRBJ2-7
CASSFGGGEQYF
TGTGCCAGCAGTTTTGGGGGTGGCGAGCAGTACTTC
>TRBV7-9|NA|NA|TRBJ2-3
CASSLSVGHGWTDTQYF
TGTGCCAGCAGCTTAAGCGTGGGACATGGCTGGACAGATACGCAGTATTTT
>TRBV11-2|TRBD1|many|TRBJ2-7
CASSLGTGKGSYEQYF
TGTGCCAGCAGCTTAGGGACAGGAAAGGGCTCCTACGAGCAGTACTTC
>TRBV3-1|TRBD2|many|TRBJ2-1
CASSHGLAGTYNEQFF
TGTGCCAGCAGCCATGGACTAGCGGGAACCTACAATGAGCAGTTCTTC
>TRBV28|TRBD1|many|TRBJ2-5
CAVTGEFSETQYF
TGTGCCGTCACAGGGGAATTTTCGGAGACCCAGTACTTC